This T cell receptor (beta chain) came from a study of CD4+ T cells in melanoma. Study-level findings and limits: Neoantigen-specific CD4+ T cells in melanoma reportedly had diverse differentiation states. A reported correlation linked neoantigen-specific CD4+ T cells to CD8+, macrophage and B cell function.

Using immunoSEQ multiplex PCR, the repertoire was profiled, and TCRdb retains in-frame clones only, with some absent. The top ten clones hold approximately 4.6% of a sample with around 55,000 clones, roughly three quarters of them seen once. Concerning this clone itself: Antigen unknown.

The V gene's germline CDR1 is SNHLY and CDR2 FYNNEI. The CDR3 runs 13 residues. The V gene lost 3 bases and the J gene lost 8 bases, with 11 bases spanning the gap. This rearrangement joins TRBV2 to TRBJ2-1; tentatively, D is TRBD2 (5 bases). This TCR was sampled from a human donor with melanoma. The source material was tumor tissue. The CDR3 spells CASSEDFDDEQFF. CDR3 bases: TGTGCCAGCAGTGAGGACTTTGACGATGAGCAGTTCTTC.